This TCR beta chain was sequenced for a study of T cell responses to AZD1222 COVID-19 vaccine. There are 12 residues in the CDR3. With 3 bases removed from V and 4 bases from J, the gap between germline ends came to 7 bases. Per the germline V gene, CDR1 is SGHVS and CDR2 is FNYEAQ. Some clones are missing from TCRdb's copy, which holds only in-frame ones; the method was immunoSEQ multiplex PCR. The sample yields about 86,000 clones, around four fifths seen once. J is TRBJ2-7 and V is TRBV7-6; D is undetermined. The TCR sequence derives from an adult in good health. The specimen comprised peripheral blood, sampled on day 0 of AZD1222 vaccination. CDR3 coding DNA: TGTGCCAGCAGCTTTTTCCCATACGAGCAGTACTTC. Translation gives CASSFFPYEQYF.